The 19 T cell receptor beta chains below were found in one sample sequenced in a study of blood T cell repertoires in COVID-19. Produced via immunoSEQ multiplex PCR; TCRdb's table is partial and in-frame only. In the table there are about 50,000 clones, roughly 79% of which are singletons. Material for sequencing was peripheral blood. The receptors were sampled from a woman over 75 with COVID-19, enrolled during active disease.

This clone has only one observation. The V and J genes are TRBV28 and TRBJ2-1; 9 positions agree with TRBD2. The CDR3 is made up of 15 amino acids. The V gene's germline CDR1 is MDHEN and CDR2 SYDVKM. J was trimmed by 7 bases and V by 2 bases; bases with no gene match: 6. CDR3 loop: CASSLLAGSGNEQFF. Here the CDR3 DNA reads TGTGCCAGCAGTTTACTAGCGGGATCGGGGAATGAGCAGTTCTTC.

Only a few counts were recorded for this clone. This chain links TRBV30 with TRBJ1-2, with D perhaps matching TRBD1 (5 bases). The CDR3 has 13 amino acids. Trimming pared 0 bases from V and 0 bases from J, leaving 5 bases between. Germline-derived CDR1 and CDR2 are GTSNPN and SVGIG (reference sequence). DNA for the CDR3: TGTGCCTGGAGTGTACAGGCTAACTATGGCTACACCTTC. Its protein product is CAWSVQANYGYTF.

This clone turned up a few times. V and J are TRBV7-9 and TRBJ2-2, with 9 bases matching TRBD2. In germline, CDR1 is SEHNR, CDR2 FQNEAQ (reference sequence). The length of the CDR3 is 18 residues. V was clipped by 4 bases and J by 4 bases; unmatched bases: 13. CDR3 nucleotide sequence: TGTGCCAGCAGCTCCCCCCTTAGAGGCGGGAGGGCCACCGGGGAGCTGTTTTTT. This gives the protein CASSSPLRGGRATGELFF.

The genes are TRBV7-9 and TRBJ2-3; the D gene is possibly TRBD2 (5 bases). The V gene lost 5 bases and the J gene lost 4 bases, with 7 bases spanning the gap. The germline V gene has CDR1 SEHNR and CDR2 FQNEAQ (reference sequence). CDR3 length equals 12 residues. This chain's CDR3 is CASSIGADTQYF. The DNA for the CDR3 is TGTGCCAGCAGCATCGGGGCAGATACGCAGTATTTT. The complete variable domain, with remaining parts taken from reference TRBV7-9 and TRBJ2-3, reads DTGVSQNPRHKITKRGQNVTFRCDPISEHNRLYWYRQTLGQGPEFLTYFQNEAQLEKSRLLSDRFSAERPKGSFSTLEIQRTEQGDSAMYLCASSIGADTQYFGPGTRLTVL.

With regard to this clone: Sequence at one end of the junction differs from germline and may be a read error. V gene TRBV7-9 combines with J gene TRBJ1-6, with 9 nucleotides matching TRBD1. Germline V gene sequence: CDR1 SEHNR, CDR2 FQNEAQ (reference sequence). This CDR3 is built from 17 residues. CDR3: CASSDPGQGSFNSPLHF. CDR3 in DNA: TGTGCCAGCAGCGACCCGGGACAGGGATCCTTTAATTCACCCCTCCACTTT.

The rearrangement links TRBV30 to TRBJ2-1; 11 nucleotides agree with TRBD2. Germline-derived CDR1 and CDR2 are GTSNPN and SVGIG (reference sequence). J lost 4 bases, V lost 1 base, and 6 bases had no gene match. The CDR3 is made up of 16 amino acids. CDR3 DNA: TGTGCCTGGAGTGGTGGGGGGACTAGCGGTTACAATGAGCAGTTCTTC. Translated, it gives CAWSGGGTSGYNEQFF.

The CDR3 coding sequence is TGTGCCAGCAGCTCCCGACTAGGGGAAGGGTTGGCGAATGAGCAGTTCTTC. The encoded protein is CASSSRLGEGLANEQFF. The V and J genes are TRBV7-8 and TRBJ2-1; D is possibly TRBD2 (6 bases). Germline lookup yields CDR1 SGHVS and CDR2 FQNEAQ. Trimming took 4 bases from V and 7 from J, leaving 23 bases between them. The CDR3 has 17 amino acids.

This clone was found once. CDR3 region: CSAPDSYEQYF. In DNA form, the CDR3 reads TGCAGTGCTCCGGACTCTTACGAGCAGTACTTC. The chain uses TRBV20-1 and TRBJ2-7, with a tentative D call TRBD2 (5 bases). Germline V gives CDR1 DFQATT, CDR2 SNEGSKA (reference sequence). V dropped 5 bases and J dropped 4 bases, with 9 bases sitting between them. The CDR3 covers 11 residues.

This clone was counted a single time. This chain links TRBV7-2 with TRBJ1-2; 8 bases are shared with TRBD1. The CDR3 extends over 14 amino acids. Per germline, CDR1 SGHTA and CDR2 FQGNSA. Trimming took 6 bases from V and 4 from J; bases not matched to a gene: 7. CDR3 in DNA: TGTGCCAGCAGTCCAGGACAGGGCGCCTATGGCTACACCTTC. Translated, it gives CASSPGQGAYGYTF.

The chain uses TRBV23-1 and TRBJ2-4; TRBD2 might be the D (6 bases). TRBV23-1 is identified as an open reading frame with a role that is uncertain. This CDR3 is 16 amino acids long. Trimming left V 5 bases short and J 2 bases short, with 16 bases between. CDR3 amino acids: CASSYGGEQSKNIQYF. The CDR3 DNA reads as TGCGCCAGCAGTTATGGAGGGGAACAGTCCAAAAACATTCAGTACTTC.

In DNA form, the CDR3 reads TGTGCCAGCAGCCAGGGCCACAATCAGCCCCAGCATTTT. Encoded protein: CASSQGHNQPQHF. The V gene is TRBV14, the J gene TRBJ1-5; D is ambiguous. The V and J ends lost 3 bases and 3 bases respectively, with 6 bases between them. Germline V gene sequence: CDR1 SGHDN, CDR2 FVKESK. The CDR3 runs 13 residues.

The chain has TRBV19 and TRBJ2-1; 14 bases line up with TRBD2. V was clipped by 3 bases and J by 8 bases; unmatched bases: 3. The CDR3 sequence is 15 residues long. Germline loops: CDR1 LNHDA, CDR2 SQIVND (reference sequence). The CDR3 reads CASSMGLAGVDEQFF. The CDR3 DNA reads as TGTGCCAGTAGTATGGGACTAGCGGGAGTAGATGAGCAGTTCTTC. The whole variable domain, remainder taken from reference TRBV19 and TRBJ2-1, is DGGITQSPKYLFRKEGQNVTLSCEQNLNHDAMYWYRQDPGQGLRLIYYSQIVNDFQKGDIAEGYSVSREKKESFPLTVTSAQKNPTAFYLCASSMGLAGVDEQFFGPGTRLTVL.

The V call is TRBV18, the J call TRBJ2-2, with TRBD2 as a possible D gene (5 bases). Germline V gene lookup returns CDR1 KGHSH and CDR2 LQKENI. Trimming removed 6 bases at V and 7 bases at J, with 9 bases between. The CDR3 length is 12 residues. The CDR3 region has the DNA TGTGCCAGCTCCCGGACTGGCGGGGAGCTGTTTTTT. Its translation: CASSRTGGELFF.

In its sample, this clone was seen a few times. The genes are TRBV18 and TRBJ2-5, with 8 nucleotides matching TRBD2. CDR1 is KGHSH and CDR2 is LQKENI in the germline V gene. The ends lost 5 bases at V and 2 bases at J; junction bases unmatched: 4. The CDR3 covers 14 residues. The CDR3 loop is CASSSTSGQETQYF. DNA for the CDR3: TGTGCCAGCTCATCAACTAGCGGACAAGAGACCCAGTACTTC.

The CDR3 coding sequence is TGTGCCAGCAGCTTTGGACAGGGGACGTATACGCAGTATTTT. Amino acid sequence: CASSFGQGTYTQYF. The rearrangement joins TRBV7-2 to TRBJ2-3; the match to TRBD1 covers 9 bases. Germline CDR1 reads SGHTA; CDR2 reads FQGNSA. Trimming at V came to 3 bases and at J to 7 bases, leaving 5 bases not matched to a gene. This CDR3 has 14 residues.

The rearrangement links TRBV18 to TRBJ2-3, with a possible D match to TRBD1 (6 bases). The V and J ends lost 3 bases and 4 bases respectively, with 20 bases between them. In germline, CDR1 is KGHSH, CDR2 LQKENI. The CDR3 sequence is 17 residues long. CDR3 DNA: TGTGCCAGCTCACCCCTCGATTCGGCAGGGACATCAGATACGCAGTATTTT. Amino acids: CASSPLDSAGTSDTQYF. The variable domain in full, completed from reference TRBV18 and TRBJ2-3, reads NAGVMQNPRHLVRRRGQEARLRCSPMKGHSHVYWYRQLPEEGLKFMVYLQKENIIDESGMPKERFSAEFPKEGPSILRIQQVVRGDSAAYFCASSPLDSAGTSDTQYFGPGTRLTVL.

V usage is TRBV5-8 and J usage is TRBJ2-1; TRBD2 might be the D (6 bases). V shed 6 bases and J shed 1 base, with 17 bases lying between them. In germline, CDR1 is SGHTS, CDR2 YDEGEE. The CDR3 consists of 16 residues. The CDR3 spells CASTRRAGLSYNEQFF. The CDR3 DNA is TGTGCCAGCACCCGAAGGGCGGGATTGTCCTACAATGAGCAGTTCTTC.

This chain uses TRBV4-1 with TRBJ1-2; TRBD1 is a possible D gene (5 bases). Trimming removed 1 base at V and 7 bases at J, with 13 bases between. The germline CDR1 and CDR2 sequences are MGHRA and YSYEKL. This CDR3 spans 14 amino acids. The CDR3 DNA reads as TGCGCCAGCAGCCAAGTTGGGGGGATTAGTGGCTACACCTTC. Encoded protein: CASSQVGGISGYTF.

The genes are TRBV11-2 and TRBJ2-7; TRBD1 matches at 9 bases. The junction had 13 bases not matched to a gene; V was cut back by 2 bases and J by 2 bases. Germline V gene lookup returns CDR1 SGHAT and CDR2 FQNNGV. This CDR3 region has 18 residues. The CDR3 loop is CASSLRGSSDRGTYEQYF. In nucleotides, the CDR3 is TGTGCCAGCAGCTTAAGAGGGTCGTCGGACAGGGGAACCTACGAGCAGTACTTC.